The text below deals with one T cell receptor (beta chain). This record comes from a study of shared clonotypes between healthy human individuals. CDR1 is MNHNY, CDR2 SVGAGI, per germline (reference sequence). J gave up 2 bases and V 1 base, and 5 bases lay outside the gene matches. The CDR3 is 15 residues long. TCRdb's copy holds only in-frame clones and misses some; the assay was immunoSEQ multiplex PCR. The table includes around 600,000 clones, approximately 96% detected once. Naive CD8 cells comprised CD45RO-negative, CCR7-positively selected cells, excluding terminally differentiated effector memory CD45RA+ cells.

The receptor's source is a woman aged 25 to 39 in good health. The sequencing input was naive CD8+ T cells sorted from blood. This chain uses TRBV6-6 with TRBJ2-7; TRBD2 aligns across 7 bases. This chain's CDR3 is CASSYLAGLAYEQYF. The CDR3 bases are TGTGCCAGCAGTTACTTAGCGGGTCTCGCCTACGAGCAGTACTTC.